Shown below are 22 T cell receptor beta chains from a single sample sequenced in a study of healthy donors' naive CD4 and CD8 T cells. TCR libraries were built from approximately 0.45 ug of total RNA by linear amplification. TCRdb re-derived calls from the reads in MiXCR, one entry per CDR3 protein. Among 150,000 to 200,000 distinct CDR3 sequences, over 60% were seen once, and the ten largest hold roughly 2.3%. Sequencing was carried out using naive CD4+ and CD8+ T cells sorted from blood, pooled from several donors. The source is a pool of human donors in good health; the sample pools cells from several healthy donors.

This clonotype was counted once. J is TRBJ2-3 and V is TRBV4-3; no reliable D call. V lost 2 bases, J lost 6 bases, and 15 bases lay in between. Germline V gene sequence: CDR1 LGHNA, CDR2 YSLEER. The CDR3 runs to 15 residues. The chain's CDR3 is CASSQSGHGTDTQYF. The CDR3 DNA is TGCGCCAGCAGCCAATCGGGTCATGGAACGGATACGCAGTATTTT.

The gene calls are TRBV5-5 and TRBJ1-1; no firm D call. V was pared by 1 base and J by 6 bases, with 10 bases between. This CDR3 spans 13 amino acids. The germline V gene has CDR1 SGHKS and CDR2 YYEKEE (reference sequence). The DNA of the CDR3 is TGTGCCAGCAGCTTGACAATCCCCCCTGAAGCTTTCTTT. Residues: CASSLTIPPEAFF.

V usage is TRBV19 and J usage is TRBJ2-3; D may be TRBD2 (5 bases). This CDR3 spans 14 amino acids. The germline V and J ends were trimmed by 4 bases and 2 bases, with 10 bases remaining between them. CDR1 and CDR2 (germline): LNHDA, SQIVND (reference sequence). CDR3 residues: CASSKGGTTDTQYF. The CDR3 DNA sequence: TGTGCCAGTAGTAAAGGAGGAACCACAGATACGCAGTATTTT.

The CDR3 reads CASRLTSGRPQFF. The CDR3 region has the DNA TGTGCCAGCAGGTTAACTAGCGGGAGACCGCAGTTCTTC. The chain has TRBV6-1 and TRBJ2-1, with 11 bases fitting TRBD2. V trimming: 6 bases; J trimming: 12 bases; junction bases outside the gene matches: 7. CDR3 length equals 13 residues. Germline-derived CDR1 and CDR2 are MNHNS and SASEGT.

The V call is TRBV12-3 or TRBV12-4, the J call TRBJ2-7; 7 bases align to TRBD1. The CDR3 has 16 residues. The trim removed 3 bases at V and 4 bases at J, leaving 12 bases unmatched. The CDR3 DNA sequence: TGTGCCAGCAGTTTGGGGCGCGACAGGGCTAAGTACGAGCAGTACTTC. Residues: CASSLGRDRAKYEQYF.

This clonotype appeared a single time. The V call is TRBV12-5, the J call TRBJ2-3; no definite D call. Germline CDR1 reads LGHNT; CDR2 reads FRNRAP. V was pared by 1 base and J by 3 bases, with 8 bases between. The CDR3 spans 14 residues. This CDR3 reads CASGLDVATDTQYF. The CDR3 nucleotides read TGTGCTAGTGGTTTGGATGTTGCGACAGATACGCAGTATTTT.

V usage is TRBV19 and J usage is TRBJ1-5; D remains unclear. In germline, CDR1 is LNHDA, CDR2 SQIVND (reference sequence). The CDR3 length is 12 residues. V shed 7 bases and J shed 6 bases, with 10 bases lying between them. The CDR3 protein is CASNRFPQPQHF. CDR3 DNA sequence: TGTGCCAGTAATCGGTTCCCTCAGCCCCAGCATTTT.

The rearrangement links TRBV30 to TRBJ2-5; maybe TRBD2 (6 bases). The CDR3 consists of 16 residues. Trimming cost V 1 base and J 0 bases, with 15 bases left between them. Germline-derived CDR1 and CDR2 are GTSNPN and SVGIG (reference sequence). For the CDR3, the DNA is TGTGCCTGGAGTGATTGGGCAGGGAGGTACCAAGAGACCCAGTACTTC. Translated, it gives CAWSDWAGRYQETQYF.

The chain recombines TRBV20-1 with TRBJ2-7; 9 nucleotides match TRBD2. Unmatched junction bases numbered 5, after V lost 2 bases and J lost 0 bases. CDR3 size: 15 residues. From germline, CDR1 is DFQATT and CDR2 SNEGSKA (reference sequence). In DNA form, the CDR3 reads TGCAGTGCTAGATCCAGCGGGGGGAGCTCCTACGAGCAGTACTTC. It codes for CSARSSGGSSYEQYF.

This clonotype was detected a few times. The rearrangement links TRBV30 to TRBJ2-7, with 7 bases that match TRBD1. CDR3 length: 14 amino acids. V trimming: 2 bases; J trimming: 7 bases; junction bases outside the gene matches: 11. Per germline, CDR1 GTSNPN and CDR2 SVGIG (reference sequence). The CDR3, as DNA: TGTGCCTGGAGTTCAAGGGGGCAATGGTGGGAGCAGTACTTC. This encodes CAWSSRGQWWEQYF.

CDR3 sequence: CSVEDFSETQAFF. CDR3 in DNA: TGCAGCGTTGAAGATTTCTCAGAGACGCAAGCTTTCTTT. The rearrangement uses TRBV29-1 and TRBJ1-1; D not resolved. Germline CDR1 reads SQVTM; CDR2 reads ANQGSEA. The CDR3 is 13 amino acids. V was pared by 0 bases and J by 9 bases, with 14 bases between.

The chain carries TRBV27 and TRBJ2-7; possibly TRBD1 for D (6 bases). The V and J ends lost 8 bases and 2 bases respectively, with 16 bases between them. The CDR3 contains 14 residues. Looked up from germline, CDR1 is MNHEY and CDR2 is SMNVEV (reference sequence). CDR3 sequence: CASGLTGTTYEQYF. The CDR3 nucleotides read TGTGCCAGCGGCTTAACAGGGACGACCTACGAGCAGTACTTC.

V usage is TRBV12-3 or TRBV12-4 and J usage is TRBJ1-4; D is undetermined. Between the trimmed V and J ends, which lost 4 bases and 4 bases, there was a span of 13 bases. This CDR3 spans 15 amino acids. This CDR3 is CASSWLGGNNEKLFF. The CDR3 DNA is TGTGCCAGCAGTTGGTTAGGAGGGAATAATGAAAAACTGTTTTTT.

This clonotype was observed a few times. The J gene is TRBJ2-7, the V gene TRBV29-1; tentatively, D is TRBD1 (6 bases). The CDR3 covers 12 residues. Germline V gene lookup returns CDR1 SQVTM and CDR2 ANQGSEA. With 8 bases removed from V and 2 bases from J, the gap between germline ends came to 13 bases. The CDR3 sequence is CSFKTGAYEQYF. CDR3 nucleotides: TGCAGCTTCAAGACAGGTGCCTACGAGCAGTACTTC.

V and J are TRBV4-1 and TRBJ1-1; D remains ambiguous. The germline V gene has CDR1 MGHRA and CDR2 YSYEKL. This CDR3 spans 13 amino acids. V was trimmed by 0 bases and J by 6 bases, leaving 8 bases between them. CDR3 sequence (DNA): TGCGCCAGCAGCCAAGATGCCGGGTCTGAAGCTTTCTTT. It is translated as CASSQDAGSEAFF.

The chain employs TRBV12-3 or TRBV12-4 and TRBJ1-1; D unclear. The CDR3 sequence is 14 residues long. The ends were cut back, 2 bases at V and 2 bases at J, with 9 bases in the middle. CDR3 DNA: TGTGCCAGCAGTTTACATGTTTCCAACACTGAAGCTTTCTTT. Its protein is CASSLHVSNTEAFF.

The chain combines TRBV6-5 with TRBJ2-7; 10 positions match TRBD1. There are 15 residues in the CDR3. Germline values: CDR1 MNHEY, CDR2 SVGAGI. The V gene end was trimmed by 6 bases and the J gene end by 4 bases; junction bases not matched to a gene: 9. CDR3 sequence: CASSDGTGAVYEQYF. The CDR3, as DNA: TGTGCCAGCAGCGACGGGACAGGGGCCGTATACGAGCAGTACTTC.

J is TRBJ2-7 and V is TRBV6-2 or TRBV6-3; tentatively, D is TRBD2 (6 bases). This CDR3 has 13 residues. V lost 2 bases and J 3 bases, leaving 8 bases between the germline ends. The germline gives CDR1 MNHEY, CDR2 SVGEGT. CDR3 coding DNA: TGTGCCAGCAGTTACGGGACTTTCTACGAGCAGTACTTC. Protein product: CASSYGTFYEQYF.

With respect to this clonotype: At one end, the junction sequence differs from germline, possibly due to a read error. The CDR3 bases are TGTGCCAGCAGTTTAGAGGCCTCGAATTCACCCCTCCACTTT. This gives the protein CASSLEASNSPLHF. The rearrangement links TRBV23-1 to TRBJ1-6; D is unresolved. TRBV23-1 qualifies as an ORF whose function is uncertain. The CDR3 has 14 residues.

V usage is TRBV29-1 and J usage is TRBJ2-7; D ambiguous. This CDR3 region has 14 residues. The V gene lost 0 bases and the J gene lost 1 base, with 10 bases spanning the gap. CDR1 and CDR2 from the germline V gene are SQVTM and ANQGSEA. The CDR3 protein is CSVEDPDGSYEQYF. CDR3 coding DNA: TGCAGCGTTGAAGATCCGGACGGGTCCTACGAGCAGTACTTC.

The chain is built from TRBV10-3 and TRBJ2-1; TRBD2 aligns across 7 bases. This CDR3 has 14 amino acids. The germline CDR1 and CDR2 sequences are ENHRY and SYGVKD. Trimming cost V 8 bases and J 5 bases; bases outside gene matches: 9. Here the CDR3 DNA reads TGTGCCATCTGGGATAGCGGGCGGGACAATGAGCAGTTCTTC. Translation gives CAIWDSGRDNEQFF.

The rearrangement uses TRBV6-2 or TRBV6-3 and TRBJ1-2; 8 bases line up with TRBD1. Germline CDR1 reads MNHEY; CDR2 reads SVGEGT. This CDR3 region has 14 residues. V was clipped by 7 bases and J by 7 bases; unmatched bases: 11. The CDR3 DNA is TGTGCCAGCACCGAAGACAGGGGACGTCGTGGCTACACCTTC. The encoded protein is CASTEDRGRRGYTF.